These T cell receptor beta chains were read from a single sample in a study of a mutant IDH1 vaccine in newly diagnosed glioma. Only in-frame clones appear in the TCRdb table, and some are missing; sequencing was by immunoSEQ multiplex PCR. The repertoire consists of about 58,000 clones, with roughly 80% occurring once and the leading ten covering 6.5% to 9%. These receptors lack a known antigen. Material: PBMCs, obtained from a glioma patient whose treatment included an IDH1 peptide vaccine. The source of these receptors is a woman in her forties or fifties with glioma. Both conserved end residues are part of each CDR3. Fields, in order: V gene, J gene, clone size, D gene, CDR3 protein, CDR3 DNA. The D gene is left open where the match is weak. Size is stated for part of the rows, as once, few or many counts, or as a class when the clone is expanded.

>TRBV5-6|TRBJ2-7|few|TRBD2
CASSRLAVYEQYF
TGTGCCAGCAGTCGACTAGCCGTATACGAGCAGTACTTC
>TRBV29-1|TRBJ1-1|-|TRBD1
CSVSDRGSTEAFF
TGCAGCGTTTCCGACAGGGGGAGCACTGAAGCTTTCTTT
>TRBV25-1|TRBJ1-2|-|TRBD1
CASSAGQNYGYTF
TGTGCCAGCAGCGCGGGACAGAACTATGGCTACACCTTC
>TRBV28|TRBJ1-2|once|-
CASIPMGVNYGYTF
TGTGCCAGCATCCCCATGGGAGTAAACTATGGCTACACCTTC
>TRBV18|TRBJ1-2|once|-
CASSPQSTGSNYGYTF
TGTGCCAGCTCACCCCAATCGACAGGTTCTAACTATGGCTACACCTTC
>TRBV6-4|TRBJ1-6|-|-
CAKERVGNSPLHF
TGTGCCAAGGAAAGGGTGGGGAATTCACCCCTCCACTTT
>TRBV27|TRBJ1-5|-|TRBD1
CASSQGAHQPQHF
TGTGCCAGCAGTCAGGGGGCTCATCAGCCCCAGCATTTT
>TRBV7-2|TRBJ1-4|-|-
CASSLGSTGANEKLFF
TGTGCCAGCAGCTTAGGATCGACAGGTGCTAATGAAAAGCTGTTTTTT
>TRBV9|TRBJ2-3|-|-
CASSEGPGDTQYF
TGTGCCAGCAGCGAGGGCCCCGGAGATACGCAGTATTTT
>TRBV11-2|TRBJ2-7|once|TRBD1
CASSIWGDRGWSYEQYF
TGTGCCAGCAGCATTTGGGGGGACAGGGGATGGTCCTACGAGCAGTACTTC
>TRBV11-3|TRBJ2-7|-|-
CASSLGPREQYF
TGTGCCAGCAGCTTAGGACCTCGCGAGCAGTACTTC
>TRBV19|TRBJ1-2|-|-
CASSTGNIRLTSGYTF
TGTGCCAGTAGTACGGGAAATATCCGACTGACTTCTGGCTACACCTTC
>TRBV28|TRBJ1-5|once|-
CASSLGGRNQPQHF
TGTGCCAGCAGTTTGGGGGGTCGCAATCAGCCCCAGCATTTT
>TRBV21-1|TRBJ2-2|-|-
CASSKTERGGRIPGHTGELFF
TGTGCCAGCAGCAAAACCGAGAGAGGGGGGAGGATCCCAGGTCACACCGGGGAGCTGTTTTTT
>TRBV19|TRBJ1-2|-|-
CASSISAQEGRNLNYGYTF
TGTGCCAGTAGTATTTCGGCGCAGGAGGGCAGGAACCTTAACTATGGCTACACCTTC
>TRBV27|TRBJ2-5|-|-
CASSLPGLETQYF
TGTGCCAGCAGTTTACCGGGGCTAGAGACCCAGTACTTC
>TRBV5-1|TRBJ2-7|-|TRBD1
CASSLALRGQGASYEQYF
TGCGCCAGCAGCTTGGCTCTCAGAGGACAGGGGGCCTCCTACGAGCAGTACTTC
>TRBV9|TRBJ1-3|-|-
CASSVNPPGEASGNTIYF
TGTGCCAGCAGCGTAAATCCGCCAGGGGAAGCCTCTGGAAACACCATATATTTT
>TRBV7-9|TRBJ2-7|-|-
CASSPGAELDVDPYEQYF
TGTGCCAGCAGCCCAGGAGCAGAGCTCGACGTTGACCCCTACGAGCAGTACTTC
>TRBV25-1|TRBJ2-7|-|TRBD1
CASSARTGGLNEQYF
TGTGCCAGCAGTGCCCGGACAGGGGGCTTGAACGAGCAGTACTTC
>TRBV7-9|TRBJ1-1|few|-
CASRIMNTEAFF
TGTGCCAGCCGCATCATGAACACTGAAGCTTTCTTT
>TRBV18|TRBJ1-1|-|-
CASSPLLVGTEAFF
TGTGCCAGCTCACCCCTACTTGTCGGCACTGAAGCTTTCTTT
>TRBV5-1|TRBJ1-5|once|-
CASSPDSSNQPQHF
TGCGCCAGCAGCCCGGACAGCTCCAATCAGCCCCAGCATTTT
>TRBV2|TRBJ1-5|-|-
CASRGIGIANQPQHF
TGTGCCAGCAGGGGGATAGGGATAGCTAATCAGCCCCAGCATTTT
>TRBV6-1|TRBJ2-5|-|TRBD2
CASSAGGAQETQYF
TGTGCCAGTTCGGCGGGGGGCGCTCAAGAGACCCAGTACTTC
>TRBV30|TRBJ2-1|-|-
CAWSVRWGDNSLYNEQFF
TGTGCCTGGAGTGTACGTTGGGGGGATAATTCCCTTTACAATGAGCAGTTCTTC
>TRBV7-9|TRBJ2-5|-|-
CASSLAQGRETQYF
TGTGCCAGCAGCTTAGCCCAGGGAAGGGAGACCCAGTACTTC
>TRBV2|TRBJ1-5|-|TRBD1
CASLGTGKSNQPQHF
TGTGCCAGCCTAGGGACAGGGAAGAGCAATCAGCCCCAGCATTTT
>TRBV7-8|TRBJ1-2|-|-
CASSFRGSDYGYTF
TGTGCCAGCAGCTTTCGGGGTTCCGACTATGGCTACACCTTC
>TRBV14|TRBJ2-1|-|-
CASSRPGAGMGEQFF
TGTGCCAGCAGCCGCCCGGGGGCAGGGATGGGTGAGCAGTTCTTC
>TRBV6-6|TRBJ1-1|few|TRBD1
CASRRTGGGTEAFF
TGTGCCAGCAGGAGGACAGGGGGGGGCACTGAAGCTTTCTTT
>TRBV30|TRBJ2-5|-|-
CAWSRRGGETQYF
TGTGCCTGGAGTCGGCGGGGCGGGGAGACCCAGTACTTC
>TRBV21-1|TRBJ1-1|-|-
CASSRGGGMNTEAFF
TGTGCCAGCAGCCGAGGGGGAGGCATGAACACTGAAGCTTTCTTT
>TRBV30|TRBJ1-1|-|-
CAWSVRGAAEAFF
TGTGCCTGGAGTGTACGGGGGGCAGCGGAAGCTTTCTTT
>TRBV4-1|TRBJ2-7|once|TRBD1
CASSQGQGAYEQYF
TGCGCCAGCAGCCAGGGTCAGGGGGCCTACGAGCAGTACTTC
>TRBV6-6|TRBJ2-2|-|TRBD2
CASGMAGATGELFF
TGTGCCAGCGGAATGGCGGGAGCCACCGGGGAGCTGTTTTTT
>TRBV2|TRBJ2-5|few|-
CASSGPGGETQYF
TGTGCCAGCAGTGGACCTGGAGGGGAGACCCAGTACTTC
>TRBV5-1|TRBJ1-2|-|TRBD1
CASSLGDRGVGGYTF
TGCGCCAGCAGCTTGGGGGACAGGGGAGTCGGAGGCTACACCTTC
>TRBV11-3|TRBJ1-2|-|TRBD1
CASSSRGQGWDDYTF
TGTGCCAGCAGCTCAAGAGGACAGGGGTGGGACGACTACACCTTC
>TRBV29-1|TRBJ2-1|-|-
CSDLSGSRYNEQFF
TGCAGCGACCTGAGCGGATCTAGATACAATGAGCAGTTCTTC
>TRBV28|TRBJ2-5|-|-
CASSLSRTEQETQYF
TGTGCCAGCAGTTTAAGTAGGACAGAGCAAGAGACCCAGTACTTC
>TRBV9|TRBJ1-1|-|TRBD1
CASSLRTGGTEAFF
TGTGCCAGCAGCCTCCGGACAGGGGGCACTGAAGCTTTCTTT
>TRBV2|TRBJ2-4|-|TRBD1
CASSMTGTSQYF
TGTGCCAGCAGCATGACAGGGACAAGCCAGTACTTC
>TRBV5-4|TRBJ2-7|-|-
CASSLEFGTPYEQYF
TGTGCCAGCAGCTTGGAGTTTGGGACCCCCTACGAGCAGTACTTC
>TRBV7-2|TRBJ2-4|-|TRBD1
CASSTGVIKYF
TGTGCCAGCAGCACAGGGGTGATCAAGTACTTC
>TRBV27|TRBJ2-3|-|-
CATGQFSTDTQYF
TGTGCCACAGGACAGTTCAGCACAGATACGCAGTATTTT
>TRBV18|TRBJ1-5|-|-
CASSPELPGVQPQHF
TGTGCCAGCTCACCCGAACTCCCAGGGGTTCAGCCCCAGCATTTT
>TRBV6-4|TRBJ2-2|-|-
CASSDSSGTGELFF
TGTGCCAGCAGTGACTCATCGGGAACCGGGGAGCTGTTTTTT
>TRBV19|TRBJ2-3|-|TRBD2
CASSPTTSGVYTQYF
TGTGCCAGTAGTCCCACGACTAGCGGGGTATATACGCAGTATTTT
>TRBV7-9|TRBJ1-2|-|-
CASEAVTRAGNYGYTF
TGTGCCAGCGAGGCAGTAACGAGGGCGGGGAACTATGGCTACACCTTC
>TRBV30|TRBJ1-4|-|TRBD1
CALSRETGINEKLFF
TGTGCCCTGAGTAGAGAGACAGGGATTAATGAAAAACTGTTTTTT
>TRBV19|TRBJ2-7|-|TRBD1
CASSLGGTGAYEQYF
TGTGCCAGTAGCCTTGGGGGGACAGGGGCCTACGAGCAGTACTTC
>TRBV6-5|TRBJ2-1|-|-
CASSYATPYNEQFF
TGTGCCAGCAGTTATGCGACGCCTTACAATGAGCAGTTCTTC
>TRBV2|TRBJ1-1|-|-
CASSEALGRGQINTEAFF
TGTGCCAGCAGTGAAGCGCTGGGGAGGGGCCAAATCAACACTGAAGCTTTCTTT
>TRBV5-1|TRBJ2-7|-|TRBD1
CASRGQGIYEQYF
TGCGCCAGCAGAGGACAGGGGATCTACGAGCAGTACTTC
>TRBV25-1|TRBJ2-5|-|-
CASSGQETQYF
TGTGCCAGCAGTGGCCAAGAGACCCAGTACTTC
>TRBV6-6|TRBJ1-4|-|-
CASSRRAEEKLFF
TGTGCCAGCAGTCGTAGGGCGGAAGAAAAACTGTTTTTT
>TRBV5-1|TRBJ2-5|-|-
CASSLGGTGQETQYF
TGCGCCAGCAGCCTGGGAGGGACAGGCCAAGAGACCCAGTACTTC
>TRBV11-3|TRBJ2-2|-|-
CASSLANTGELFF
TGTGCCAGCAGCTTAGCGAACACCGGGGAGCTGTTTTTT